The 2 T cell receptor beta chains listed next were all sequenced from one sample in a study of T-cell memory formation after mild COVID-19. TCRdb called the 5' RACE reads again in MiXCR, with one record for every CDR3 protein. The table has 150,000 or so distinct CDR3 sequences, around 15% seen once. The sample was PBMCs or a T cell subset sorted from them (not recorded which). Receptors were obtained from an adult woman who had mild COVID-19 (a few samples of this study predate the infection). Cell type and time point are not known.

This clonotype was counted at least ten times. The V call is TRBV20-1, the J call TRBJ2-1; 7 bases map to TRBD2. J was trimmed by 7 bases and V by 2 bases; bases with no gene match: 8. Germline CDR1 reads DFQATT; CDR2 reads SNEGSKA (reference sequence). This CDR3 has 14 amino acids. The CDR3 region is CSARQGLDGNEQFF. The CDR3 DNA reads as TGCAGTGCTAGACAAGGACTAGACGGGAATGAGCAGTTCTTC.

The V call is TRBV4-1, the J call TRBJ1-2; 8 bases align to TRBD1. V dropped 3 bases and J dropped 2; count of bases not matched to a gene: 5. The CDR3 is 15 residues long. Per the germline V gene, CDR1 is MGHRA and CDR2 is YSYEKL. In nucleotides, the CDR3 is TGCGCCAGCAGCCAGACAGGGGCTGACAACTATGGCTACACCTTC. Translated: CASSQTGADNYGYTF.